This TCR beta chain was recovered during a study of blood T cells in healthy people across ages. It was with a sample-barcoded 5' primer and a J-beta primer mix that a second PCR of roughly 6 to 11 cycles was run. Each CDR3 protein gets one entry after TCRdb re-called the 5' RACE reads with MiXCR. The sample has some 940,000 distinct CDR3 sequences; 25% to 35% are singletons. The table lists this clonotype with a few counts. CDR1 and CDR2 (germline): SGHTA, FQGNSA. V was cut by 5 bases and J by 2 bases, with 12 bases left in between. The CDR3 contains 14 residues. The same sample was also used in a study of T cells of mothers and their children.

The V call is TRBV7-2, the J call TRBJ1-2; no clear D. Sequenced material: blood. This TCR came from a woman aged 40 to 50 in good health. The CDR3 protein is CASSPIFVNYGYTF. For the CDR3, the DNA is TGTGCCAGCAGCCCAATCTTTGTAAACTATGGCTACACCTTC.